This paragraph reports one T cell receptor (beta chain). Antigen specificity is unknown. These data are taken from a study of T cells expressing NK-cell markers. Background on the study: The study drew TCR beta repertoires from sorted CD3+CD56+NKG2C+, CD3+CD56+NKG2C- and CD3+CD56-NKG2C+ T cells. Seven HCMV-seropositive donors and one seronegative donor made up the eight sequenced donors.

Study-level points and caveats: No clear determination of HCMV specificity was made for expanded NKG2C+ T cell clones.

The cDNA for TCR beta came from 5'RACE template switching with UMIs. TCRdb reprocessed the 5' RACE reads, with one entry per CDR3 protein and no DNA. The sample's table shows about 430,000 distinct CDR3 sequences. CDR3 length: 12 amino acids. Germline V gene sequence: CDR1 SQVTM, CDR2 ANQGSEA. Material for sequencing was blood T cells: a sorted CD56 or NKG2C T cell subset, CD4+ or CD8+ T cells, or bulk PBMC T cells (not recorded which). The receptor was isolated from a woman in her forties or fifties in good health. The V call is TRBV29-1, the J call TRBJ2-1. The CDR3 region is CSVGSLYNEQFF.